Presented here are 29 T cell receptor beta chains from one specimen sequenced in a study of T cells in Graves' hyperthyroidism and ophthalmopathy. The TCR beta CDR3 regions underwent amplification using RNA transcripts as the source. With the HTBI primer set, the TCR CDR3 went through a first round of RT-PCR. TCRdb re-called the multiplex PCR reads with MiXCR, one entry per CDR3 protein. The sample contains roughly 500,000 distinct CDR3 sequences, under 25% of which appear only once. The sequencing sample was made of blood. Receptors were obtained from a woman between 65 and 79 years old with Graves' ophthalmopathy.

The chain uses TRBV3-1 and TRBJ1-2; D uncertain. In germline, CDR1 is LGHDT, CDR2 YNNKEL (reference sequence). V was cut by 1 base and J by 8 bases, with 14 bases left in between. The CDR3 is made up of 14 amino acids. The CDR3 spells CASSQVGSEVGYTF. CDR3 sequence (DNA): TGTGCCAGCAGCCAAGTGGGTTCAGAAGTCGGCTACACCTTC.

This rearrangement joins TRBV25-1 to TRBJ2-4; D may be TRBD1 or TRBD2 (5 bases each). Trimming took 4 bases from V and 9 from J, leaving 13 bases between them. Germline V CDR1 and CDR2: MGHDK, SYGVNS. The CDR3 loop spans 13 amino acids. As DNA, the CDR3 is TGTGCCAGCAGTGGCGGCTCTGGGGGCATTCAGTACTTC. Protein: CASSGGSGGIQYF.

This clonotype was seen a few times. V is TRBV25-1 and J is TRBJ1-2, with TRBD1 identical over 7 bases. Germline-derived CDR1 and CDR2 are MGHDK and SYGVNS. With 6 bases clipped from V and 6 bases from J, the junction kept 7 bases outside the gene matches. The length of the CDR3 is 13 residues. CDR3 bases: TGTGCCAGCAGCCTACCCGGGACAGATGGCTACACCTTC. Translating it yields CASSLPGTDGYTF.

The rearrangement links TRBV19 to TRBJ2-7; D is uncertain. Trimming shortened V by 7 bases and J by 2 bases, and 18 bases separated the two germline ends. CDR3 length equals 15 residues. Germline-derived CDR1 and CDR2 are LNHDA and SQIVND (reference sequence). The CDR3 reads CASTIRAGSTYEQYF. For the CDR3, the DNA is TGTGCCAGTACCATTCGGGCAGGAAGCACCTACGAGCAGTACTTC.

This clonotype was detected many times. CDR3 sequence: CSARLVGTYEQYF. CDR3 nucleotide sequence: TGCAGTGCTAGATTAGTGGGGACCTACGAGCAGTACTTC. This chain uses TRBV20-1 with TRBJ2-7; D gene unclear. Trimming removed 2 bases from V and 2 bases from J, with 10 bases in between. Germline CDR1 DFQATT, CDR2 SNEGSKA (reference sequence). The CDR3 sequence is 13 residues long.

This clonotype appeared once. The V and J genes are TRBV4-1 and TRBJ1-2; the D gene is possibly TRBD1 (5 bases). The CDR3 has 16 amino acids. V lost 4 bases to trimming and J lost 5 bases, with 20 bases between them. The germline gives CDR1 MGHRA, CDR2 YSYEKL. The CDR3 region is CASSPPRGGTDYGYTF. In DNA, the CDR3 is TGCGCCAGCAGCCCCCCACGAGGCGGGACCGATTATGGCTACACCTTC.

This chain uses TRBV18 with TRBJ1-2; 7 bases fit TRBD1. The CDR3 covers 14 residues. After removal of 6 bases from V and 2 bases from J, the junction contained 6 bases not matched to a gene. CDR1 and CDR2 (germline): KGHSH, LQKENI. CDR3 in DNA: TGTGCCAGCTCGTTCAAACAGGGGAACTATGGCTACACCTTC. Translation: CASSFKQGNYGYTF.

This chain links TRBV19 with TRBJ2-3, with TRBD2 as a possible D gene (6 bases). Trimming shortened V by 6 bases and J by 6 bases, and 16 bases separated the two germline ends. This CDR3 is 14 amino acids long. Germline CDR1 reads LNHDA; CDR2 reads SQIVND (reference sequence). The DNA of the CDR3 is TGTGCCAGTAGCCCGGGACTGCGGCGGGATACGCAGTATTTT. Protein sequence: CASSPGLRRDTQYF.

This clonotype was observed at least ten times. The gene calls are TRBV20-1 and TRBJ1-1; 10 positions agree with TRBD1. The germline gives CDR1 DFQATT, CDR2 SNEGSKA (reference sequence). The trim removed 0 bases at V and 5 bases at J, leaving 12 bases unmatched. CDR3 length equals 17 residues. The CDR3 DNA reads as TGCAGTGCTAGAGATCAATGGGACAGGGGACCGGATACTGAAGCTTTCTTT. This codes for CSARDQWDRGPDTEAFF.

The chain joins TRBV6-1 to TRBJ1-5; 11 nucleotides match TRBD1. V gave up 6 bases and J gave up 6 bases; unmatched junction bases: 4. Per the germline V gene, CDR1 is MNHNS and CDR2 is SASEGT. The CDR3 totals 14 residues. The CDR3 protein is CASRGQGESQPQHF. The CDR3 nucleotides are TGTGCCAGCAGGGGACAGGGGGAGAGTCAGCCCCAGCATTTT.

This clonotype was seen more than once but under ten times. The gene calls are TRBV2 and TRBJ2-7; possibly TRBD1 for D (7 bases). From germline, CDR1 is SNHLY and CDR2 FYNNEI. Trimming removed 5 bases at V and 6 bases at J, with 14 bases between. This CDR3 is built from 13 residues. CDR3 nucleotides: TGTGCCAGCAGTCAGGGGGGTTTTTCCGAGCAGTACTTC. Protein: CASSQGGFSEQYF.

The chain joins TRBV6-2 or TRBV6-3 to TRBJ2-3; no reliable D call. This CDR3 is built from 13 residues. Trimming pared 6 bases from V and 2 bases from J, leaving 9 bases between. Germline V gene sequence: CDR1 MNHEY, CDR2 SVGEGT. The CDR3 spells CASRVPFTDTQYF. In nucleotides, the CDR3 is TGTGCCAGCAGGGTACCCTTCACAGATACGCAGTATTTT.

The genes are TRBV6-1 and TRBJ2-5; unclear D gene. The CDR3 totals 11 residues. Deletions cut 6 bases from V and 4 bases from J, with 6 bases between. From germline, CDR1 is MNHNS and CDR2 SASEGT. The DNA for the CDR3 is TGTGCCAGCAGGGACGGAGAGACCCAGTACTTC. Translated: CASRDGETQYF.

In its sample, this clonotype was seen many times. The V gene is TRBV12-3 or TRBV12-4, the J gene TRBJ2-6; possible D gene TRBD1, 5 bases. The CDR3 length is 17 residues. Trimming shortened V by 3 bases and J by 2 bases, and 14 bases separated the two germline ends. The CDR3 here is CASSLDIFRPGANVLTF. The CDR3 nucleotides read TGTGCCAGCAGTTTGGACATCTTTCGCCCTGGGGCCAACGTCCTGACTTTC.

This clonotype was counted only a few times. The V gene is TRBV29-1, the J gene TRBJ1-3, with D perhaps TRBD1 (5 bases). The CDR3 loop spans 14 amino acids. Germline V gene sequence: CDR1 SQVTM, CDR2 ANQGSEA. V dropped 3 bases and J dropped 0 bases, with 9 bases sitting between them. In DNA form, the CDR3 reads TGCAGCGTTGACGGGGGGGGCTCTGGAAACACCATATATTTT. Translation: CSVDGGGSGNTIYF.

The V call is TRBV5-1, the J call TRBJ2-7; TRBD2 agrees at 14 bases. CDR1 is SGHRS, CDR2 YFSETQ, per germline. The CDR3 totals 16 residues. V shed 0 bases, J shed 5 bases, and the junction held 4 bases outside the gene matches. CDR3 loop: CASSLGLAGGLDEQYF. As DNA, the CDR3 is TGCGCCAGCAGCTTGGGACTAGCGGGAGGGCTTGACGAGCAGTACTTC. The complete variable domain, with remaining parts taken from reference TRBV5-1 and TRBJ2-7, reads KAGVTQTPRYLIKTRGQQVTLSCSPISGHRSVSWYQQTPGQGLQFLFEYFSETQRNKGNFPGRFSGRQFSNSRSEMNVSTLELGDSALYLCASSLGLAGGLDEQYFGPGTRLTVT.

This clonotype was recorded a few times. This rearrangement joins TRBV6-6 to TRBJ2-7; TRBD2 agrees at 8 bases. V lost 2 bases, J lost 6 bases, and 9 bases stayed unmatched. This CDR3 comprises 15 residues. CDR1 MNHNY and CDR2 SVGAGI come from the germline V gene (reference sequence). Written as DNA, the CDR3 is TGTGCCAGCAGTTACCAGGTTAGCGGGACCGGCGAGCAGTACTTC. This sequence encodes CASSYQVSGTGEQYF.

This clonotype was seen repeatedly, ten times or more. The chain recombines TRBV6-6 with TRBJ2-7, with TRBD2 identical over 8 bases. CDR3 length: 17 residues. Trimming cost V 0 bases and J 4 bases; bases outside gene matches: 11. Germline-derived CDR1 and CDR2 are MNHNY and SVGAGI (reference sequence). The CDR3 protein is CASSYSVSTGGLYEQYF. The CDR3, as DNA: TGTGCCAGCAGTTACTCGGTTTCGACGGGGGGGCTTTACGAGCAGTACTTC.

This clonotype was picked up one time. This may come from a read error, since a much larger clone is one base off. The genes are TRBV7-2 and TRBJ1-2; no clear D. The V end was cut by 0 bases, the J end by 7 bases, with 15 bases between. This CDR3 has 15 amino acids. Germline loops: CDR1 SGHTA, CDR2 FQGNSA. The CDR3 sequence: CASSLAMLGYCGYTF. CDR3 nucleotide sequence: TGTGCCAGCAGCTTAGCAATGTTGGGGTACTGTGGCTACACCTTC.

The chain couples TRBV28 to TRBJ2-3; D possibly corresponds to TRBD1 (6 bases). The V gene lost 5 bases and the J gene lost 0 bases, with 18 bases spanning the gap. Germline V gives CDR1 MDHEN, CDR2 SYDVKM. The CDR3 has 17 residues. The CDR3 sequence: CASSAATGTSSTDTQYF. CDR3 coding DNA: TGTGCCAGCAGTGCCGCAACCGGGACATCTAGCACAGATACGCAGTATTTT.

This clonotype was detected ten times or more. The rearrangement joins TRBV28 to TRBJ1-1; perhaps TRBD1 as D (6 bases). The V end lost 6 bases, the J end lost 1 base, and 15 bases lay between the germline ends. The CDR3 covers 15 residues. Germline lookup yields CDR1 MDHEN and CDR2 SYDVKM. The CDR3 sequence: CASRDGGAGNTEAFF. The CDR3 coding sequence is TGTGCCAGCAGGGACGGGGGGGCTGGGAACACTGAAGCTTTCTTT.

The chain is built from TRBV20-1 and TRBJ1-2, with TRBD1 matching over 9 bases. CDR1 and CDR2 from the germline V gene are DFQATT and SNEGSKA (reference sequence). V was clipped by 7 bases and J by 6 bases; unmatched bases: 6. The CDR3 contains 12 residues. The CDR3 DNA is TGCAGTGTCGCCGGGACAGGGCATGGCTACACCTTC. Amino acids: CSVAGTGHGYTF.

This clonotype came up once. The J gene is TRBJ2-5, the V gene TRBV4-1; D is perhaps TRBD2 (5 bases). Germline V CDR1 and CDR2: MGHRA, YSYEKL. This CDR3 has 16 residues. V lost 0 bases and J 1 base, leaving 12 bases between the germline ends. The CDR3 spells CASSQDDLAGQETQYF. The CDR3 nucleotides read TGCGCCAGCAGCCAAGATGACCTAGCAGGCCAAGAGACCCAGTACTTC.

At least ten counts were recorded for this clonotype. The chain combines TRBV7-2 with TRBJ2-5; D perhaps matches TRBD2 (5 bases). This CDR3 region has 13 residues. V was pared by 5 bases and J by 5 bases, with 12 bases between. Germline CDR1 and CDR2: SGHTA and FQGNSA. CDR3 amino acids: CASSISVTETQYF. The CDR3 coding sequence is TGTGCCAGCAGCATTAGCGTAACGGAGACCCAGTACTTC.

This clonotype has just a few counts. CDR3 loop: CSASGTLNTGELFF. CDR3 in DNA: TGCAGTGCGTCCGGGACACTGAACACCGGGGAGCTGTTTTTT. The V call is TRBV20-1, the J call TRBJ2-2; possibly TRBD1 for D (6 bases). Germline values: CDR1 DFQATT, CDR2 SNEGSKA (reference sequence). With 6 bases removed from V and 1 base from J, the gap between germline ends came to 12 bases. The CDR3 has 14 residues.

A few counts support this clonotype. This chain joins TRBV11-2 and TRBJ2-1, with 7 bases lining up with TRBD2. The CDR3 sequence is 14 residues long. Trimming at V came to 5 bases and at J to 10 bases, leaving 11 bases not matched to a gene. The germline V gene encodes CDR1 SGHAT and CDR2 FQNNGV. The CDR3 region is CASSRGLVGEEQFF. CDR3 sequence (DNA): TGTGCCAGCAGCCGCGGACTAGTTGGGGAAGAGCAGTTCTTC. Variable domain in full (rest from reference TRBV11-2 and TRBJ2-1): EAGVAQSPRYKIIEKRQSVAFWCNPISGHATLYWYQQILGQGPKLLIQFQNNGVVDDSQLPKDRFSAERLKGVDSTLKIQPAKLEDSAVYLCASSRGLVGEEQFFGPGTRLTVL.

This clonotype occurred a few times. This chain uses TRBV6-1 with TRBJ1-6; D ambiguous. Germline V gene sequence: CDR1 MNHNS, CDR2 SASEGT. This CDR3 region has 11 residues. V dropped 8 bases and J dropped 7 bases, with 6 bases sitting between them. In DNA, the CDR3 is TGTGCCAGCCTGGAGAATTCACCCCTCCACTTT. Protein product: CASLENSPLHF.

This clonotype was seen at least ten times. V gene TRBV3-1 combines with J gene TRBJ2-7, with D perhaps matching TRBD2 (6 bases). CDR1 and CDR2 (germline): LGHDT, YNNKEL (reference sequence). The CDR3 totals 12 residues. V shed 5 bases and J shed 6 bases, with 11 bases lying between them. In nucleotides, the CDR3 is TGTGCCAGCAGCTATCTAGCGCGCGAGCAGTACTTC. It yields the protein CASSYLAREQYF.

This clonotype was observed a few times. This chain joins TRBV20-1 and TRBJ2-7; no firm D call. CDR1 and CDR2 from the germline V gene are DFQATT and SNEGSKA (reference sequence). The V end lost 5 bases, the J end lost 4 bases, and 9 bases lay between the germline ends. The CDR3 has 11 amino acids. Here the CDR3 reads CSASPGYEQYF. The CDR3 coding sequence is TGCAGTGCTTCCCCAGGATACGAGCAGTACTTC.